Below, 19 T cell receptor beta chains from the same sample are listed, as sequenced in a study of memory CD4+ T cells and cytomegalovirus serostatus. Produced via immunoSEQ multiplex PCR; TCRdb's table is partial and in-frame only. The sample contains around 62,000 clones, about 75% of which appear only once. The sort gate was single viable CD3+CD4+CD8-CD45RO+ cells for memory CD4+ T cells. Specimen: memory CD4+ T cells from blood. The receptors originated from an adult in good health and CMV-seropositive.

The V call is TRBV6-6, the J call TRBJ2-1; D is possibly TRBD2 (6 bases). The CDR3 loop spans 16 amino acids. V dropped 6 bases and J dropped 0 bases, with 15 bases sitting between them. CDR1 and CDR2 from the germline V gene are MNHNY and SVGAGI (reference sequence). CDR3 protein: CASRGGVESSYNEQFF. The DNA of the CDR3 is TGTGCCAGCAGGGGGGGAGTCGAAAGCTCCTACAATGAGCAGTTCTTC.

This clone was observed a handful of times. V and J are TRBV4-3 and TRBJ2-5, with 13 bases lining up with TRBD2. The V segment lost 3 bases and the J segment 0 bases; nucleotides outside the gene matches: 1. Germline V gives CDR1 LGHNA, CDR2 YSLEER. The CDR3 length is 16 residues. The CDR3 DNA follows: TGCGCCAGCAGCCATGGACTAGCGGGGGACCAAGAGACCCAGTACTTC. Translated: CASSHGLAGDQETQYF.

This chain connects TRBV5-8 to TRBJ2-5, with 7 positions matching TRBD2. V lost 3 bases and J lost 4; bases outside the gene matches: 3. This CDR3 has 13 amino acids. CDR1 and CDR2 (germline): SGHTS, YDEGEE. The CDR3 nucleotides are TGTGCCAGCAGCTCCGGACTAGTAGAGACCCAGTACTTC. Its translation: CASSSGLVETQYF.

The chain joins TRBV7-9 to TRBJ2-1; 8 bases are shared with TRBD1. Germline CDR1 SEHNR, CDR2 FQNEAQ (reference sequence). The J segment lost 5 bases and the V segment lost 5 bases, leaving 8 bases of the junction unmatched. The CDR3 has 15 residues. CDR3 DNA sequence: TGTGCCAGCAGCCAAAGGGACAGGATGCACAATGAGCAGTTCTTC. Its protein is CASSQRDRMHNEQFF.

The gene calls are TRBV15 and TRBJ2-3; D not resolved. V was trimmed by 0 bases and J by 6 bases, leaving 7 bases between them. This CDR3 spans 13 amino acids. Looked up from germline, CDR1 is LNHNV and CDR2 is YYDKDF (reference sequence). The CDR3 region is CATSRDQVDTQYF. DNA for the CDR3: TGTGCCACCAGCAGAGACCAAGTCGATACGCAGTATTTT.

This clone showed up just once. The chain employs TRBV7-9 and TRBJ1-2, with 7 bases aligning to TRBD1. Germline V gene lookup returns CDR1 SEHNR and CDR2 FQNEAQ (reference sequence). The CDR3 is made up of 15 amino acids. V shed 1 base and J 4 bases; nucleotides not matched to a gene: 6. The CDR3 nucleotides are TGTGCCAGCAGCTTAGGCCTACAGGGGAGCTATGGCTACACCTTC. Translating it yields CASSLGLQGSYGYTF.

V gene TRBV6-6 combines with J gene TRBJ1-1; 9 nucleotides match TRBD1. Germline V CDR1 and CDR2: MNHNY, SVGAGI (reference sequence). The J segment lost 4 bases and the V segment lost 2 bases, leaving 8 bases of the junction unmatched. The CDR3 has 16 amino acids. The CDR3 nucleotides read TGTGCCAGCAGTTACGAGACAGGGGGGGGAGGCACTGAAGCTTTCTTT. This codes for CASSYETGGGGTEAFF.

The V gene is TRBV7-2, the J gene TRBJ2-7; TRBD2 matches 12 bases. CDR1 is SGHTA, CDR2 FQGNSA, per germline. After removal of 5 bases from V and 0 bases from J, the junction contained 5 bases not matched to a gene. CDR3 length: 16 amino acids. CDR3 region: CASSETLAGGSYEQYF. The CDR3 DNA follows: TGTGCCAGCAGCGAGACACTAGCGGGAGGCTCCTACGAGCAGTACTTC.

The rearrangement joins TRBV15 to TRBJ2-4; the D is unclear. The CDR3 contains 14 residues. V gave up 0 bases and J gave up 1 base, with 4 bases separating them. CDR1 and CDR2 (germline): LNHNV, YYDKDF (reference sequence). CDR3 in amino acids: CATSREEAKNIQYF. In nucleotides, the CDR3 is TGTGCCACCAGCAGAGAAGAGGCCAAAAACATTCAGTACTTC.

The chain carries TRBV28 and TRBJ1-2, with 7 nucleotides matching TRBD1. The germline CDR1 and CDR2 sequences are MDHEN and SYDVKM. V was clipped by 6 bases and J by 1 base; unmatched bases: 5. The CDR3 length is 14 residues. The CDR3 loop is CASRGTVSNYGYTF. As DNA, the CDR3 is TGTGCCAGCAGGGGGACAGTGAGTAACTATGGCTACACCTTC.

The count of this clone is one. The rearrangement uses TRBV6-5 and TRBJ2-7; D remains unclear. V lost 5 bases and J lost 1, with 12 bases in between. The CDR3 length is 14 residues. The germline V gene encodes CDR1 MNHEY and CDR2 SVGAGI. CDR3 protein: CASSPFYTSYEQYF. The CDR3 nucleotides read TGTGCCAGCAGTCCATTTTACACTTCCTACGAGCAGTACTTC.

The V and J genes are TRBV11-3 and TRBJ1-2, with 8 bases fitting TRBD1. The CDR3 loop spans 13 amino acids. V was pared by 3 bases and J by 4 bases, with 1 base of the junction left unmatched. Germline CDR1 is SGHNT and CDR2 is YENEEA. The CDR3 reads CASSFTGGYGYTF. CDR3 sequence (DNA): TGTGCCAGCAGCTTCACAGGGGGCTATGGCTACACCTTC. Complete variable domain (other parts from reference TRBV11-3 and TRBJ1-2): EAGVVQSPRYKIIEKKQPVAFWCNPISGHNTLYWYLQNLGQGPELLIRYENEEAVDDSQLPKDRFSAERLKGVDSTLKIQPAELGDSAVYLCASSFTGGYGYTFGSGTRLTVV.

The chain joins TRBV7-7 to TRBJ2-3; 8 bases are a match to TRBD2. The CDR3 is 16 amino acids. The J segment lost 1 base and the V segment lost 3 bases, leaving 6 bases of the junction unmatched. Germline loops: CDR1 SSHAT, CDR2 FNYEAQ (reference sequence). This chain's CDR3 is CASSFGRAGGTDTQYF. The CDR3 DNA reads TGTGCCAGCAGCTTTGGGAGAGCGGGGGGCACAGATACGCAGTATTTT.

The chain uses TRBV4-2 and TRBJ2-5; D is uncertain. In germline, CDR1 is LGHNA, CDR2 YNFKEQ. The CDR3 totals 13 residues. V gave up 7 bases and J gave up 0 bases, with 9 bases separating them. CDR3 in DNA: TGTGCCAGCATGGATACGGACCAAGAGACCCAGTACTTC. Protein sequence: CASMDTDQETQYF.

This clone has just a few counts. The chain couples TRBV7-2 to TRBJ1-1; D is ambiguous. Germline lookup yields CDR1 SGHTA and CDR2 FQGNSA. This CDR3 spans 13 amino acids. The V end lost 0 bases, the J end lost 7 bases, and 9 bases lay between the germline ends. This chain's CDR3 is CASSLALELEAFF. In nucleotides, the CDR3 is TGTGCCAGCAGCTTAGCGCTTGAGCTTGAAGCTTTCTTT. Looking up the rest from reference TRBV7-2 and TRBJ1-1 gives the full variable domain: GAGVSQSPSNKVTEKGKDVELRCDPISGHTALYWYRQSLGQGLEFLIYFQGNSAPDKSGLPSDRFSAERTGGSVSTLTIQRTQQEDSAVYLCASSLALELEAFFGQGTRLTVV.

This chain connects TRBV5-1 to TRBJ1-2; 7 bases agree with TRBD1. The ends lost 6 bases at V and 6 bases at J; junction bases unmatched: 8. This CDR3 comprises 13 residues. CDR1 is SGHRS and CDR2 is YFSETQ in the germline V gene. The CDR3 sequence: CASTRDRVDGYTF. The CDR3 DNA reads TGCGCCAGCACCCGTGACAGGGTGGATGGCTACACCTTC.

The V and J genes are TRBV19 and TRBJ1-5; no definite D call. Per germline, CDR1 LNHDA and CDR2 SQIVND (reference sequence). V was pared by 7 bases and J by 7 bases, with 14 bases between. This CDR3 region has 13 residues. The CDR3 sequence is CASTPRGRQPQHF. The DNA of the CDR3 is TGTGCCAGTACCCCTCGGGGTCGGCAGCCCCAGCATTTT.

The V call is TRBV18, the J call TRBJ1-4, with D uncertain. V was cut by 4 bases and J by 4 bases, with 7 bases left in between. This CDR3 has 13 residues. The germline gives CDR1 KGHSH, CDR2 LQKENI. The CDR3 spells CASSRQFNEKLFF. The CDR3 region has the DNA TGTGCCAGCTCACGACAATTTAATGAAAAACTGTTTTTT.

In its sample, this clone was seen a few times. The genes are TRBV5-1 and TRBJ1-6; a weak D match, TRBD1 (5 bases). Between the trimmed V and J ends, which lost 3 bases and 9 bases, there was a span of 10 bases. The CDR3 spans 13 residues. Germline V gives CDR1 SGHRS, CDR2 YFSETQ. The CDR3 nucleotides are TGCGCCAGCAGCTCGGGGGTGGGTTCACCCCTCCACTTT. It encodes CASSSGVGSPLHF.